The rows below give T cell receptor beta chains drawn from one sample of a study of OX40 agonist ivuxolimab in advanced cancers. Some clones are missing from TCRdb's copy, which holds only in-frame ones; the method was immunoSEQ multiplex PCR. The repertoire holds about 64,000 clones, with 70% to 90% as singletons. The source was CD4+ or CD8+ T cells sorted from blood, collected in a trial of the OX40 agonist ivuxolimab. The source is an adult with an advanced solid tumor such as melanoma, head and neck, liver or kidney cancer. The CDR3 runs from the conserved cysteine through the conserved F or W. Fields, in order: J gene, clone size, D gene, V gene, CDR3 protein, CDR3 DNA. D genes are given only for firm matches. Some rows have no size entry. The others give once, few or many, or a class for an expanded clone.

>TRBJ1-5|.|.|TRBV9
CAGSVDSNQPQHF
TGTGCCGGCAGCGTAGATTCGAATCAGCCCCAGCATTTT
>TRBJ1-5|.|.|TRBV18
CASSPQGHQPQHF
TGTGCCAGCTCACCGCAGGGTCATCAGCCCCAGCATTTT
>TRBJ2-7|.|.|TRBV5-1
CASSLGWWKTYEQYF
TGCGCCAGCAGCTTGGGTTGGTGGAAAACCTACGAGCAGTACTTC
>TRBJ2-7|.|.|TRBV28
CASSSGTYYEQYF
TGTGCCAGCAGTTCCGGGACCTACTACGAGCAGTACTTC
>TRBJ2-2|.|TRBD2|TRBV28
CASSAGGRLRELFF
TGTGCCAGCAGCGCGGGGGGGCGGCTCAGGGAGCTGTTTTTT
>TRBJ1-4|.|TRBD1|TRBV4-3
CASSSTGQGLNEKLFF
TGCGCCAGCAGCTCCACTGGACAGGGGCTTAATGAAAAACTGTTTTTT
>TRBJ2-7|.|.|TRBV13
CASTLLQGRTYEQYF
TGTGCCAGCACCCTTCTACAGGGAAGGACCTACGAGCAGTACTTC
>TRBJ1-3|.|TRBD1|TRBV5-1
CASSFLPTGQSTSGNTIYF
TGCGCCAGCAGCTTTCTACCTACGGGACAGAGTACCTCTGGAAACACCATATATTTT
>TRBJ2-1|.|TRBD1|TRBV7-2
CASSWTGSNNEQFF
TGTGCCAGCAGCTGGACAGGCTCTAACAATGAGCAGTTCTTC
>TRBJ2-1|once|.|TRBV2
CASSRLNTAGEQFF
TGTGCCAGCAGTCGGCTAAATACTGCCGGTGAGCAGTTCTTC
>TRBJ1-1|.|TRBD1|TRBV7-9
CASSWGQPNEAFF
TGTGCCAGCAGCTGGGGACAGCCTAATGAAGCTTTCTTT
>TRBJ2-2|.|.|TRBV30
CAWRRTANTGELFF
TGTGCCTGGAGGCGGACTGCGAACACCGGGGAGCTGTTTTTT
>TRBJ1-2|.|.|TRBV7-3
CASSTHGTSSMGYTF
TGTGCCAGCAGCACTCACGGGACATCGTCTATGGGCTACACCTTC
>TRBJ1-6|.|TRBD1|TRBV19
CASSIGTGRNSPLHF
TGTGCCAGTAGTATTGGGACAGGGAGAAATTCACCCCTCCACTTT
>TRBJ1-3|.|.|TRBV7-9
CASSLVSGTIGNTIYF
TGTGCCAGCAGCTTAGTGTCGGGGACCATTGGAAACACCATATATTTT